The T cell receptor (beta chain) described here comes from a study of PD-L1 blockade in urothelial cancer. Study context: Patients with male sex and bladder-origin urothelial cancer accounted for most of the 29 enrolled. Study-wide results and caveats: Clonality of blood TCR below the median before treatment predicted better survival.

Germline assignment: CDR1 SGHTA and CDR2 FQGNSA. Between the trimmed V and J ends, which lost 1 base and 6 bases, there was a span of 13 bases. CDR3 size: 15 residues. Libraries were prepared by immunoSEQ multiplex PCR; TCRdb keeps only in-frame clonotypes and omits some of them. The repertoire holds tens of thousands of clones, with around 80% as singletons. Patients in the study were battling locally advanced or metastatic urothelial carcinoma. Each patient contributed between 1 and 8 total time points of blood mononuclear cells, pretreatment and during treatment. As concerns this clone: Its antigen remains unidentified.

J is TRBJ1-5 and V is TRBV7-2; tentatively, D is TRBD1 (6 bases). Material: PBMCs, obtained around atezolizumab (anti-PD-L1) treatment. The receptor comes from a man between 65 and 85 years old with urothelial cancer. CDR3 amino acids: CASSLVTGNIQPQHF. CDR3 sequence (DNA): TGTGCCAGCAGCTTAGTAACAGGGAATATTCAGCCCCAGCATTTT.